The next 19 T cell receptor beta chains were all read from a single sample in a study of blood T cell repertoires in COVID-19. Produced via immunoSEQ multiplex PCR; TCRdb's table is partial and in-frame only. The sample includes a few hundred thousand clones, 75% to 90% of them seen just once. The sample consisted of peripheral blood. The receptors were gathered from a woman aged 40 to 49 who had recovered from COVID-19.

The V call is TRBV7-8, the J call TRBJ2-1, with 11 bases lining up with TRBD1. The V gene's germline CDR1 is SGHVS and CDR2 FQNEAQ. The CDR3 is 16 residues long. The V gene end was trimmed by 4 bases and the J gene end by 10 bases; junction bases not matched to a gene: 12. This CDR3 reads CASSSTGTGGIWEQFF. In nucleotides, the CDR3 is TGTGCCAGCAGCTCAACCGGGACAGGGGGGATATGGGAGCAGTTCTTC.

This rearrangement joins TRBV21-1 to TRBJ2-7; the D call in the table, TRBD2, was not verified against the DNA. TRBV21-1 is a recognized pseudogene. The CDR3 loop spans 15 amino acids. The CDR3 bases are TGTGCCAGCAATCGTCCATTTTTTAGCTCCTACGAGCAGTACGTC. Residues: CASNRPFFSSYEQYV.

This rearrangement joins TRBV28 to TRBJ1-6; D gene ambiguous. The germline V and J ends were trimmed by 7 bases and 3 bases, with 7 bases remaining between them. The germline gives CDR1 MDHEN, CDR2 SYDVKM. CDR3 length equals 13 residues. The CDR3 DNA sequence: TGTGCCAGCACTGAGAACTATAATTCACCCCTCCACTTT. Translation: CASTENYNSPLHF. The full variable domain, in which reference TRBV28 and TRBJ1-6 provide the parts outside the CDR3, is DVKVTQSSRYLVKRTGEKVFLECVQDMDHENMFWYRQDPGLGLRLIYFSYDVKMKEKGDIPEGYSVSREKKERFSLILESASTNQTSMYLCASTENYNSPLHFGNGTRLTVT.

The V gene is TRBV7-9, the J gene TRBJ2-1; TRBD2 agrees at 8 bases. The CDR3 is made up of 13 amino acids. V lost 11 bases and J lost 1; bases outside the gene matches: 4. The V gene's germline CDR1 is SEHNR and CDR2 FQNEAQ (reference sequence). The CDR3 region is CAQGGRSYNEQFF. The DNA of the CDR3 is TGTGCCCAGGGCGGGAGGTCCTACAATGAGCAGTTCTTC.

The chain recombines TRBV7-2 with TRBJ2-1; 8 nucleotides align to TRBD2. The J segment lost 10 bases and the V segment lost 1 base, leaving 9 bases of the junction unmatched. The V gene's germline CDR1 is SGHTA and CDR2 FQGNSA. The CDR3 is 15 residues long. The CDR3 here is CASSLGGSGKWEQFF. CDR3 sequence (DNA): TGTGCCAGCAGCTTAGGAGGTAGCGGGAAATGGGAGCAGTTCTTC.

This clone was observed a single time. The rearrangement links TRBV7-9 to TRBJ2-5, with TRBD2 matching 11 bases. CDR1 and CDR2 from the germline V gene are SEHNR and FQNEAQ (reference sequence). This CDR3 comprises 17 residues. V lost 1 base, J lost 5 bases, and 9 bases stayed unmatched. The CDR3 sequence: CASSLVSSGGFTETQYF. CDR3 DNA sequence: TGTGCCAGCAGCTTAGTGTCTAGCGGGGGGTTCACTGAGACCCAGTACTTC.

V gene TRBV25-1 combines with J gene TRBJ1-2; 7 nucleotides line up with TRBD1. The CDR3 spans 14 residues. V lost 4 bases, J lost 2 bases, and 4 bases stayed unmatched. Germline V lookup: CDR1 MGHDK, CDR2 SYGVNS. CDR3 nucleotide sequence: TGTGCCAGCAGTGTAGCAGGGGGAAACTATGGCTACACCTTC. Translation: CASSVAGGNYGYTF.

V is TRBV28 and J is TRBJ2-7, with 10 nucleotides matching TRBD2. Germline CDR1 and CDR2: MDHEN and SYDVKM. The trim removed 4 bases at V and 1 base at J, leaving 4 bases unmatched. The length of the CDR3 is 15 residues. The CDR3 coding sequence is TGTGCCAGCAGTTCGGGACTAGCGTATTCCTACGAGCAGTACTTC. It is translated as CASSSGLAYSYEQYF.

This clone was seen only a few times. This sequence joins TRBV6-1 and TRBJ1-5; a weak D match, TRBD1 (6 bases). V lost 2 bases, J lost 6 bases, and 14 bases lay in between. In germline, CDR1 is MNHNS, CDR2 SASEGT. This CDR3 region has 15 residues. The CDR3 reads CASSELGGAIQPQHF. CDR3 DNA sequence: TGTGCCAGCAGTGAATTGGGGGGGGCCATTCAGCCCCAGCATTTT.

The V gene is TRBV28, the J gene TRBJ1-1; 7 nucleotides agree with TRBD1. CDR1 is MDHEN, CDR2 SYDVKM, per germline. V shed 3 bases and J 4 bases; nucleotides not matched to a gene: 8. This CDR3 region has 15 residues. CDR3 in DNA: TGTGCCAGCAGTTTTCGAGACAGGGAGGTCACTGAAGCTTTCTTT. Its translation is CASSFRDREVTEAFF.

The gene calls are TRBV7-2 and TRBJ2-7, with TRBD2 matching 10 bases. Losses at the gene ends were 8 bases for V and 3 bases for J; bases not matched to a gene: 13. Germline-derived CDR1 and CDR2 are SGHTA and FQGNSA. The length of the CDR3 is 16 residues. This chain's CDR3 is CASSRLPGLADYEQYF. The DNA for the CDR3 is TGTGCCAGCTCGAGACTCCCTGGACTAGCGGACTACGAGCAGTACTTC.

This clone was counted only a few times. Within the sample, other DNA sequences also encode this same CDR3. The CDR3 loop is CASSLGGQDYGYTF. In DNA, the CDR3 is TGCGCCAGCAGCTTGGGGGGGCAGGACTATGGCTACACCTTC. This chain joins TRBV5-1 and TRBJ1-2; a possible D gene is TRBD1 (6 bases). CDR1 SGHRS and CDR2 YFSETQ come from the germline V gene. The CDR3 runs to 14 residues. Deletions cut 0 bases from V and 3 bases from J, with 9 bases between.

The V gene is TRBV11-3, the J gene TRBJ2-1; TRBD1 aligns across 9 bases. Looked up from germline, CDR1 is SGHNT and CDR2 is YENEEA. This CDR3 has 15 amino acids. Losses at the gene ends were 5 bases for V and 3 bases for J; bases not matched to a gene: 5. The CDR3 DNA follows: TGTGCCAGCAGCGGGGACAGGGACCTCTACAATGAGCAGTTCTTC. This encodes CASSGDRDLYNEQFF.

This chain connects TRBV2 to TRBJ1-3, with 8 bases matching TRBD1. Losses at the gene ends were 7 bases for V and 0 bases for J; bases not matched to a gene: 5. CDR1 SNHLY and CDR2 FYNNEI come from the germline V gene. The CDR3 extends over 15 amino acids. CDR3 amino acids: CASTGTGPSGNTIYF. DNA of the CDR3: TGTGCCAGCACCGGGACAGGCCCCTCTGGAAACACCATATATTTT.

The chain carries TRBV5-1 and TRBJ2-1; D is unresolved. The CDR3 sequence is 15 residues long. Looked up from germline, CDR1 is SGHRS and CDR2 is YFSETQ. V lost 2 bases to trimming and J lost 7 bases, with 16 bases between them. The CDR3 bases are TGCGCCAGCAGCTTTGATCCAGGTTATATGAATGAGCAGTTCTTC. Encoded protein: CASSFDPGYMNEQFF.

This chain links TRBV4-1 with TRBJ2-5, with 10 bases matching TRBD2. The CDR3 length is 17 residues. J was trimmed by 5 bases and V by 0 bases; bases with no gene match: 9. The germline V gene has CDR1 MGHRA and CDR2 YSYEKL. The CDR3 DNA reads TGCGCCAGCAGCCAAGACGGGAGCGGGGGGGCAAGGGAGACCCAGTACTTC. Protein product: CASSQDGSGGARETQYF.

The V and J genes are TRBV29-1 and TRBJ1-2; no definite D call. Trimming took 7 bases from V and 6 from J, leaving 18 bases between them. The CDR3 consists of 13 residues. Germline CDR1 and CDR2: SQVTM and ANQGSEA. CDR3 DNA: TGCAGCGGAAACCCAAGGGAGTTTCATGGCTACACCTTC. Its translation: CSGNPREFHGYTF. The entire variable domain, with the rest obtained from reference TRBV29-1 and TRBJ1-2, is as follows: SAVISQKPSRDICQRGTSLTIQCQVDSQVTMMFWYRQQPGQSLTLIATANQGSEATYESGFVIDKFPISRPNLTFSTLTVSNMSPEDSSIYLCSGNPREFHGYTFGSGTRLTVV.

The chain employs TRBV9 and TRBJ2-1, with 14 bases that match TRBD2. CDR3 length: 16 amino acids. The junction had 7 bases not matched to a gene; V was cut back by 2 bases and J by 9 bases. From germline, CDR1 is SGDLS and CDR2 YYNGEE. The CDR3 is CASSVTGLAGVVEQFF. The DNA for the CDR3 is TGTGCCAGCAGCGTGACGGGACTAGCGGGAGTGGTTGAGCAGTTCTTC.

The chain has TRBV11-1 and TRBJ2-1; 7 positions agree with TRBD1. This CDR3 has 15 residues. Germline V gene sequence: CDR1 SGHAT, CDR2 FQDESV (reference sequence). Unmatched junction bases numbered 7, after V lost 4 bases and J lost 4 bases. The CDR3 DNA sequence: TGTGCCAGCAGCTCCCCGGGACAGAGATACAATGAGCAGTTCTTC. Amino acid sequence: CASSSPGQRYNEQFF.